Each of the 24 T cell receptor beta chains below was sequenced from the same sample in a study of identical twins. MiXCR, run by TCRdb on the 5' RACE reads, gives a single entry per CDR3 protein. This sample has 1.5 million to 2 million distinct CDR3 sequences, with less than 35% found just once. Input material: cord blood. These TCRs come from a newborn girl in good health.

This clonotype appeared a few times. This chain joins TRBV12-3 or TRBV12-4 and TRBJ1-1; 8 nucleotides match TRBD1. Losses at the gene ends were 5 bases for V and 0 bases for J; bases not matched to a gene: 5. This CDR3 region has 15 residues. This CDR3 reads CASSLQGAVNTEAFF. The DNA for the CDR3 is TGTGCCAGCAGTCTCCAGGGGGCGGTGAACACTGAAGCTTTCTTT.

The gene calls are TRBV20-1 and TRBJ1-3; D is undetermined. The CDR3 covers 15 residues. CDR1 is DFQATT and CDR2 is SNEGSKA in the germline V gene (reference sequence). Trimming took off 6 bases at V and 0 bases at J, with 15 bases between the two ends. The CDR3 region is CSAPNTGHSGNTIYF. For the CDR3, the DNA is TGCAGTGCCCCCAACACCGGCCACTCTGGAAACACCATATATTTT.

This clonotype turned up a few times. This rearrangement joins TRBV13 to TRBJ2-3; 16 bases agree with TRBD2. Trimming took 3 bases from V and 2 from J; bases not matched to a gene: 5. Germline values: CDR1 PRHDT, CDR2 FYEKMQ (reference sequence). The CDR3 totals 18 residues. This chain's CDR3 is CASSFGTSGRAYTDTQYF. The CDR3 DNA sequence: TGTGCCAGCAGCTTTGGGACTAGCGGGAGGGCTTACACAGATACGCAGTATTTT.

This chain uses TRBV9 with TRBJ1-1; D remains ambiguous. CDR3 length equals 17 residues. CDR1 SGDLS and CDR2 YYNGEE come from the germline V gene. V dropped 3 bases and J dropped 0 bases, with 18 bases sitting between them. CDR3 nucleotide sequence: TGTGCCAGCAGCGAGCCCCCCGGGTTTGAGATGAACACTGAAGCTTTCTTT. This gives the protein CASSEPPGFEMNTEAFF.

This clonotype was seen more than once but under ten times. The CDR3 protein is CSARGTSGRVYNEQFF. CDR3 nucleotides: TGCAGTGCTAGAGGGACTAGCGGGAGAGTATACAATGAGCAGTTCTTC. The rearrangement links TRBV20-1 to TRBJ2-1; 13 bases match TRBD2. V lost 1 base, J lost 4 bases, and 4 bases stayed unmatched. The CDR3 totals 16 residues. Germline V gene data show CDR1 as DFQATT and CDR2 as SNEGSKA (reference sequence).

V usage is TRBV7-2 and J usage is TRBJ1-6; a weak D match, TRBD1 (6 bases). The germline V gene encodes CDR1 SGHTA and CDR2 FQGNSA. V was trimmed by 5 bases and J by 0 bases, leaving 20 bases between them. The CDR3 consists of 19 residues. The CDR3 loop reads CASSPPLAGQSSYNSPLHF. The CDR3 nucleotides are TGTGCCAGCAGCCCCCCCCTGGCTGGACAGAGCTCCTATAATTCACCCCTCCACTTT. Full variable domain (remainder filled in from reference TRBV7-2 and TRBJ1-6): GAGVSQSPSNKVTEKGKDVELRCDPISGHTALYWYRQSLGQGLEFLIYFQGNSAPDKSGLPSDRFSAERTGGSVSTLTIQRTQQEDSAVYLCASSPPLAGQSSYNSPLHFGNGTRLTVT.

A few counts support this clonotype. The V and J genes are TRBV20-1 and TRBJ1-4, with TRBD1 as a possible D gene (5 bases). V gave up 3 bases and J gave up 3 bases, with 11 bases separating them. From germline, CDR1 is DFQATT and CDR2 SNEGSKA (reference sequence). The CDR3 runs 14 residues. The CDR3 reads CSASIREANEKLFF. For the CDR3, the DNA is TGCAGTGCTAGTATCAGGGAGGCTAATGAAAAACTGTTTTTT.

This clonotype was detected a few times. The rearrangement links TRBV6-1 to TRBJ2-7, with no clear D. Deletions cut 2 bases from V and 0 bases from J, with 5 bases between. Per germline, CDR1 MNHNS and CDR2 SASEGT. This CDR3 comprises 13 residues. The CDR3 is CASSEQASYEQYF. The CDR3 DNA reads TGTGCCAGCAGTGAACAGGCCTCCTACGAGCAGTACTTC.

This clonotype was detected only a few times. As DNA, the CDR3 is TGTGCCAGCAGGAGACAGGGGGCGCTAGGCTACACCTTC. It specifies CASRRQGALGYTF. The rearrangement links TRBV28 to TRBJ1-2; 10 bases line up with TRBD1. Germline V gives CDR1 MDHEN, CDR2 SYDVKM. J was trimmed by 8 bases and V by 6 bases; bases with no gene match: 6. The length of the CDR3 is 13 residues.

The chain recombines TRBV10-3 with TRBJ2-5; perhaps TRBD2 as D (6 bases). CDR1 ENHRY and CDR2 SYGVKD come from the germline V gene. The V end was cut by 4 bases, the J end by 11 bases, with 29 bases between. The CDR3 consists of 17 residues. CDR3 in amino acids: CAISASSGRVGYNEQYF. Written as DNA, the CDR3 is TGTGCCATCAGTGCCTCCTCCGGGAGAGTGGGCTACAATGAGCAGTACTTC.

Turning to this clonotype: A read error may produce the germline difference seen at one junction end. The chain combines TRBV6-6 with TRBJ1-2; D not certain. The CDR3 loop spans 14 amino acids. From germline, CDR1 is MNHNY and CDR2 SVGAGI (reference sequence). CDR3 nucleotide sequence: TGTGCCGGCAGTTACTCAGCAGACGTCTATGGCTACACCTTC. The encoded protein is CAGSYSADVYGYTF.

This clonotype showed up just a few times. The gene calls are TRBV12-3 or TRBV12-4 and TRBJ1-5; D is perhaps TRBD1 (5 bases). V shed 3 bases and J shed 2 bases, with 11 bases lying between them. The CDR3 consists of 15 residues. CDR3 bases: TGTGCCAGCAGTTTGAAGGGGAAGGGCAATCAGCCCCAGCATTTT. Protein product: CASSLKGKGNQPQHF.

This clonotype was picked up a small number of times. This rearrangement joins TRBV25-1 to TRBJ2-7, with D possibly being TRBD2 (5 bases). The CDR3 runs 17 residues. CDR1 and CDR2 (germline): MGHDK, SYGVNS. V lost 1 base and J 0 bases, leaving 16 bases between the germline ends. DNA for the CDR3: TGTGCCAGCAGTGAATCTGTTAGCGACCCGGGCTCCTACGAGCAGTACTTC. This gives the protein CASSESVSDPGSYEQYF.

This chain joins TRBV7-8 and TRBJ2-3, with D possibly being TRBD2 (7 bases). The CDR3 extends over 15 amino acids. The germline V and J ends were trimmed by 6 bases and 2 bases, with 15 bases remaining between them. The germline V gene encodes CDR1 SGHVS and CDR2 FQNEAQ. CDR3 DNA: TGTGCCAGCAGAGTAGGGGGGGGCGACACAGATACGCAGTATTTT. It is translated as CASRVGGGDTDTQYF. Together with reference TRBV7-8 and TRBJ2-3, the CDR3 gives the full variable domain: GAGVSQSPRYKVAKRGQDVALRCDPISGHVSLFWYQQALGQGPEFLTYFQNEAQLDKSGLPSDRFFAERPEGSVSTLKIQRTQQEDSAVYLCASRVGGGDTDTQYFGPGTRLTVL.

The gene calls are TRBV7-2 and TRBJ2-1, with 9 bases that match TRBD2. V shed 3 bases, J shed 6 bases, and the junction held 6 bases outside the gene matches. Germline V CDR1 and CDR2: SGHTA, FQGNSA. This CDR3 has 15 residues. The CDR3 here is CASSFSAGGINEQFF. The CDR3 DNA reads TGTGCCAGCAGCTTTTCTGCGGGAGGGATCAATGAGCAGTTCTTC.

The chain combines TRBV9 with TRBJ2-3; D is possibly TRBD2 (5 bases). The CDR3 loop spans 13 amino acids. Trimming removed 2 bases from V and 5 bases from J, with 9 bases in between. CDR1 and CDR2 from the germline V gene are SGDLS and YYNGEE. CDR3 in amino acids: CASSVEVKDTQYF. The DNA of the CDR3 is TGTGCCAGCAGCGTGGAGGTTAAAGATACGCAGTATTTT.

This clonotype was found a few times. V usage is TRBV3-1 and J usage is TRBJ2-1; 7 bases fit TRBD2. The CDR3 runs to 15 residues. Germline CDR1 is LGHDT and CDR2 is YNNKEL (reference sequence). V shed 1 base and J 6 bases; nucleotides not matched to a gene: 6. Here the CDR3 DNA reads TGTGCCAGCAGCCAAGCTTGGTCTAGCGGCAATGAGCAGTTCTTC. Protein: CASSQAWSSGNEQFF.

This clonotype has a count of ten or more. V gene TRBV29-1 combines with J gene TRBJ2-5; D is perhaps TRBD2 (5 bases). This CDR3 is built from 12 residues. CDR1 is SQVTM, CDR2 ANQGSEA, per germline. CDR3 nucleotide sequence: TGCAGTTACTGGACTGGCCAAGAGACCCAGTACTTC. This translates into CSYWTGQETQYF.

This clonotype was found a few times. CDR3 protein: CATAFGLAGVNEQFF. DNA for the CDR3: TGTGCCACCGCATTTGGCCTAGCGGGAGTCAATGAGCAGTTCTTC. This chain joins TRBV7-8 and TRBJ2-1, with TRBD2 matching over 10 bases. The CDR3 spans 15 residues. V dropped 10 bases and J dropped 6; count of bases not matched to a gene: 12. CDR1 is SGHVS and CDR2 is FQNEAQ in the germline V gene.

This clonotype has a single count. The chain uses TRBV29-1 and TRBJ2-7; D is unclear. The CDR3 is made up of 13 amino acids. V was clipped by 5 bases and J by 2 bases, with 13 bases between them. Germline assignment: CDR1 SQVTM and CDR2 ANQGSEA. The CDR3 nucleotides read TGCAGCGTTTGGAAAGCAGGTACCTACGAGCAGTACTTC. Its protein is CSVWKAGTYEQYF.

The V gene is TRBV6-6, the J gene TRBJ1-5, with D tentatively TRBD1 (6 bases). This CDR3 is built from 17 residues. Trimming took off 6 bases at V and 4 bases at J, with 22 bases between the two ends. Germline CDR1 and CDR2: MNHNY and SVGAGI (reference sequence). CDR3 DNA: TGTGCCAGCAGCAGAAGTACATACAGGGATTGGAATCAGCCCCAGCATTTT. As protein: CASSRSTYRDWNQPQHF.

The chain employs TRBV5-1 and TRBJ2-7; D is unclear. CDR3 size: 12 residues. Germline-derived CDR1 and CDR2 are SGHRS and YFSETQ. Trimming shortened V by 3 bases and J by 10 bases, and 14 bases separated the two germline ends. CDR3 region: CASSSNLAEQYF. DNA of the CDR3: TGCGCCAGCAGCTCGAACCTCGCCGAACAGTACTTC. Based on the CDR3 plus reference TRBV5-1 and TRBJ2-7, the full variable domain is KAGVTQTPRYLIKTRGQQVTLSCSPISGHRSVSWYQQTPGQGLQFLFEYFSETQRNKGNFPGRFSGRQFSNSRSEMNVSTLELGDSALYLCASSSNLAEQYFGPGTRLTVT.

The genes are TRBV12-3 or TRBV12-4 and TRBJ2-2, with 7 bases identical to TRBD2. Trimming took 5 bases from V and 5 from J; bases not matched to a gene: 2. The CDR3 totals 13 residues. The CDR3 region is CASSDGGTGELFF. The CDR3 DNA sequence: TGTGCCAGCAGTGACGGGGGGACCGGGGAGCTGTTTTTT.

This clonotype was observed a few times. The chain has TRBV5-1 and TRBJ2-7, with unresolved D. From germline, CDR1 is SGHRS and CDR2 YFSETQ. The CDR3 contains 14 residues. V was pared by 0 bases and J by 5 bases, with 12 bases between. The CDR3, as DNA: TGCGCCAGCAGCTTGGCGGCCAATTGGCACGAGCAGTACTTC. Translating gives CASSLAANWHEQYF.